This entry lists 12 T cell receptor beta chains sequenced from one sample in a study of control samples from healthy donors and cancer patients. Profiled with immunoSEQ multiplex PCR; TCRdb holds only in-frame clones, not every one. The sample shows about 140,000 clones, 75% to 90% of them seen only once. Sequencing input: blood. The receptors here all came from a woman aged 30 to 39 in good health.

The CDR3 protein is CASSLSSGRADEQYF. CDR3 sequence (DNA): TGTGCCAGCAGCTTAAGTAGCGGGAGGGCCGACGAGCAGTACTTC. The J gene is TRBJ2-7, the V gene TRBV7-3; TRBD2 matches 11 bases. Germline lookup yields CDR1 SGHTA and CDR2 FQGTGA. CDR3 size: 15 residues. The junction had 4 bases not matched to a gene; V was cut back by 1 base and J by 5 bases.

The V and J genes are TRBV13 and TRBJ1-3, with TRBD1 identical over 8 bases. V shed 0 bases, J shed 2 bases, and the junction held 0 bases outside the gene matches. This CDR3 is built from 15 residues. CDR1 PRHDT and CDR2 FYEKMQ come from the germline V gene (reference sequence). Here the CDR3 DNA reads TGTGCCAGCAGCTTAGGGACAGGGGCTGGAAACACCATATATTTT. Encoded protein: CASSLGTGAGNTIYF.

This chain joins TRBV3-1 (or the pseudogene TRBV3-2) and TRBJ2-4; D remains unclear. The CDR3 length is 15 residues. Germline V CDR1 and CDR2: LGHDT, YNNKEL (reference sequence). V lost 1 base and J lost 0, with 7 bases in between. CDR3 residues: CASSQGQIAKNIQYF. CDR3 nucleotides: TGTGCCAGCAGCCAAGGGCAGATAGCCAAAAACATTCAGTACTTC.

The chain uses TRBV29-1 and TRBJ1-2, with 12 bases fitting TRBD1. In germline, CDR1 is SQVTM, CDR2 ANQGSEA. V shed 7 bases and J 8 bases; nucleotides not matched to a gene: 2. This CDR3 region has 11 residues. CDR3 nucleotide sequence: TGCAGCGGGGGGACAGGGGGCGGCTACACCTTC. Amino acid sequence: CSGGTGGGYTF.

V gene TRBV4-1 combines with J gene TRBJ1-2, with 7 bases that match TRBD1. CDR1 is MGHRA, CDR2 YSYEKL, per germline. J was trimmed by 1 base and V by 3 bases; bases with no gene match: 5. The CDR3 runs to 15 residues. CDR3 bases: TGCGCCAGCAGCCAGGGACAGACGAATAACTATGGCTACACCTTC. Its translation: CASSQGQTNNYGYTF.

The chain recombines TRBV4-2 with TRBJ2-7; TRBD2 matches 8 bases. Germline CDR1 LGHNA, CDR2 YNFKEQ. Losses at the gene ends were 6 bases for V and 3 bases for J; bases not matched to a gene: 4. This CDR3 region has 13 residues. CDR3 DNA: TGTGCCAGCAGTCACGGGGGGGGCTACGAGCAGTACTTC. Residues: CASSHGGGYEQYF.

This rearrangement joins TRBV27 to TRBJ1-2; D is possibly TRBD1 (6 bases). The germline CDR1 and CDR2 sequences are MNHEY and SMNVEV (reference sequence). The V and J ends lost 3 bases and 7 bases respectively, with 12 bases between them. The CDR3 loop spans 13 amino acids. CDR3 protein: CASSFLGAGGYTF. DNA for the CDR3: TGTGCCAGCAGTTTTTTGGGGGCTGGTGGCTACACCTTC.

V and J are TRBV3-1 (or the pseudogene TRBV3-2) and TRBJ2-3; 9 nucleotides match TRBD2. The CDR3 consists of 17 residues. CDR1 and CDR2 from the germline V gene are LGHDT and YNNKEL (reference sequence). J was trimmed by 2 bases and V by 4 bases; bases with no gene match: 10. The CDR3 reads CASSPRLAVLATDTQYF. The CDR3 nucleotides are TGTGCCAGCAGCCCTCGACTAGCGGTCCTGGCCACAGATACGCAGTATTTT.

The chain combines TRBV11-2 with TRBJ1-6, with TRBD1 matching over 7 bases. There are 13 residues in the CDR3. Germline assignment: CDR1 SGHAT and CDR2 FQNNGV. Trimming removed 8 bases from V and 8 bases from J; junction bases left unmatched: 6. In DNA form, the CDR3 reads TGTGCCAGCGGAGGGACAGCATATTCACCCCTCCACTTT. It translates to CASGGTAYSPLHF.

The chain uses TRBV19 and TRBJ2-3; 8 bases agree with TRBD2. V dropped 6 bases and J dropped 7; count of bases not matched to a gene: 6. CDR1 and CDR2 from the germline V gene are LNHDA and SQIVND (reference sequence). The CDR3 runs 13 residues. In DNA, the CDR3 is TGTGCCAGTAGGACAGCGGGGGCGAATACGCAGTATTTT. Translation gives CASRTAGANTQYF.

This clone was found once. This sequence joins TRBV9 and TRBJ1-4; a weak D match, TRBD1 (5 bases). The length of the CDR3 is 15 residues. V was trimmed by 4 bases and J by 5 bases, leaving 15 bases between them. Germline lookup yields CDR1 SGDLS and CDR2 YYNGEE. CDR3 nucleotide sequence: TGTGCCAGCAGCACCCGGACCGGGGGAAATGAAAAACTGTTTTTT. Amino acids: CASSTRTGGNEKLFF.

The rearrangement links TRBV19 to TRBJ1-2; 9 nucleotides agree with TRBD1. V dropped 6 bases and J dropped 4; count of bases not matched to a gene: 12. Germline assignment: CDR1 LNHDA and CDR2 SQIVND (reference sequence). This CDR3 has 16 amino acids. The CDR3 is CASSLKQDRGPYGYTF. CDR3 bases: TGTGCCAGTAGCCTCAAACAGGACAGGGGCCCCTATGGCTACACCTTC. Combining the CDR3 with reference TRBV19 and TRBJ1-2 gives the whole variable domain DGGITQSPKYLFRKEGQNVTLSCEQNLNHDAMYWYRQDPGQGLRLIYYSQIVNDFQKGDIAEGYSVSREKKESFPLTVTSAQKNPTAFYLCASSLKQDRGPYGYTFGSGTRLTVV.